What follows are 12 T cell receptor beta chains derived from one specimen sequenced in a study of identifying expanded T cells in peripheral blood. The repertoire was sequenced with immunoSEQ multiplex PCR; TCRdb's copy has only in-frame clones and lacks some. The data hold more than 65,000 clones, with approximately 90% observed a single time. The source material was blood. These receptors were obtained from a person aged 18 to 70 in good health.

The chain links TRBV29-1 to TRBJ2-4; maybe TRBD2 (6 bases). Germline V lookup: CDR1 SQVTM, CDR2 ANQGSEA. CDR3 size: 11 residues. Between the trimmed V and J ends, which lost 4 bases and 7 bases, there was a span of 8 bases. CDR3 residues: CSVGLANIQYF. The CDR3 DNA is TGCAGCGTTGGCCTAGCGAACATTCAGTACTTC.

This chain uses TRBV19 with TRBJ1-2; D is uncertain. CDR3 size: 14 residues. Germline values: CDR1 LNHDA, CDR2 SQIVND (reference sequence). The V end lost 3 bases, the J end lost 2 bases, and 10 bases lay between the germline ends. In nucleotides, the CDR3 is TGTGCCAGTAGTATTGGGGTGACGAACTATGGCTACACCTTC. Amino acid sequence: CASSIGVTNYGYTF.

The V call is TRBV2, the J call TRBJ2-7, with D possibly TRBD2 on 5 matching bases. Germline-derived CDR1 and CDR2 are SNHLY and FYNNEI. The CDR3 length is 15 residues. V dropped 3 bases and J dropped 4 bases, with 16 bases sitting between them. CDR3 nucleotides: TGTGCCAGCAGTGATCGTTCGGGATCATCATACGAGCAGTACTTC. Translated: CASSDRSGSSYEQYF.

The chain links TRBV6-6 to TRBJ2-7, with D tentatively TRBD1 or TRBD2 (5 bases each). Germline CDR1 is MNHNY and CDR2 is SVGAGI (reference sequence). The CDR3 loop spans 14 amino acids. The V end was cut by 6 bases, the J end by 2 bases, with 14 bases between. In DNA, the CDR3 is TGTGCCAGCAGGGCCGGGACGTTAACCTACGAGCAGTACTTC. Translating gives CASRAGTLTYEQYF.

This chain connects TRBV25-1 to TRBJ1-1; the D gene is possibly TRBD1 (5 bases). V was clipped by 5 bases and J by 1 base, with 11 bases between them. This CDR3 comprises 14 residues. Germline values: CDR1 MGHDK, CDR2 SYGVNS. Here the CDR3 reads CASSWGRENTEAFF. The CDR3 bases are TGTGCCAGCAGTTGGGGGAGGGAGAACACTGAAGCTTTCTTT.

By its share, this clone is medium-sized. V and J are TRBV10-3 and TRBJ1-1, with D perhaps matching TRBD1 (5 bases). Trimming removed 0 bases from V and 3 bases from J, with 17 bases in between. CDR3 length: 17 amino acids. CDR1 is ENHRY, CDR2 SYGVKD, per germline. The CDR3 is CAISESLGAGWDTEAFF. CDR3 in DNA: TGTGCCATCAGTGAGTCTTTAGGGGCAGGATGGGACACTGAAGCTTTCTTT.

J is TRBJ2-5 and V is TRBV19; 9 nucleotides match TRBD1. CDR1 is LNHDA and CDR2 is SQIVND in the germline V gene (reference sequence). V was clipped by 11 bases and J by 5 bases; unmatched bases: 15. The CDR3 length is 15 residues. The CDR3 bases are TGTGCCTCCAAGAGGGGGACAGGGTATGCGGAGACCCAGTACTTC. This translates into CASKRGTGYAETQYF.

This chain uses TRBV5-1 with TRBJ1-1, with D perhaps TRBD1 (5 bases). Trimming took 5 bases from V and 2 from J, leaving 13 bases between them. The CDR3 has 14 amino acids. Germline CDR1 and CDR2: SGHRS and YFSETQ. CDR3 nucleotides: TGCGCCAGCAGAGCGGATGGGGGAAACACTGAAGCTTTCTTT. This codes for CASRADGGNTEAFF.

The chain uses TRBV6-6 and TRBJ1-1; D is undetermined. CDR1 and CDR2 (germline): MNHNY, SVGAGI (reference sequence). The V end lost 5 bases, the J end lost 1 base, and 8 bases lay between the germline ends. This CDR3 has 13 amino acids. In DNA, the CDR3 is TGTGCCAGCAGTCGCAGAGAGAACACTGAAGCTTTCTTT. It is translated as CASSRRENTEAFF.

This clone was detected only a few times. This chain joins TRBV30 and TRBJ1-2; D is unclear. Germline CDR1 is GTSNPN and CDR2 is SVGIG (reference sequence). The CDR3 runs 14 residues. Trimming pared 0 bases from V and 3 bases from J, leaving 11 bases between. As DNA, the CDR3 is TGTGCCTGGAGTGTAGGACGGCAACACTATGGCTACACCTTC. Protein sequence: CAWSVGRQHYGYTF.

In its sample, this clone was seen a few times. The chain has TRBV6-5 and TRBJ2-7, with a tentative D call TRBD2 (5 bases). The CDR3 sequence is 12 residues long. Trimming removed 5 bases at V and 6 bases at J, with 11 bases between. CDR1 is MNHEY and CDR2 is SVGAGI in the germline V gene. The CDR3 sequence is CASSHSGGEQYF. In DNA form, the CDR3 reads TGTGCCAGCAGTCACAGCGGTGGCGAGCAGTACTTC.

The CDR3 DNA follows: TGTGCCAGCAACATAGCCGGGACTAGCAGGGATGAGCAGTTCTTC. Translation gives CASNIAGTSRDEQFF. The rearrangement links TRBV5-6 to TRBJ2-1, with 9 bases that match TRBD2. From germline, CDR1 is SGHDT and CDR2 YYEEEE. Trimming took 6 bases from V and 8 from J; bases not matched to a gene: 12. This CDR3 comprises 15 residues.